Presented here are 10 T cell receptor beta chains from one specimen sequenced in a study of spatial heterogeneity in lung cancer. General study points: Mutation tallies in tumors tracked expanded intratumoral alpha and beta TCR counts.

The time point is: sample taken at primary tumor resection. TCRdb recomputed calls from the 5' RACE reads with MiXCR, one row per CDR3 protein. The data hold some 96,000 distinct CDR3 sequences, with around 4.8% observed a single time. The antigens for these receptors are not known. This material consisted of lung tumor tissue, taken at surgery. These receptors came from a male donor with early-stage non-small cell lung cancer.

This clonotype was detected ten times or more. The chain uses TRBV18 and TRBJ1-2, with TRBD1 as a possible D gene (5 bases). Germline V gene data show CDR1 as KGHSH and CDR2 as LQKENI. The CDR3 runs to 15 residues. Trimming took 1 base from V and 3 from J, leaving 12 bases between them. This CDR3 reads CASSPRSWDHYGYTF. In nucleotides, the CDR3 is TGTGCCAGCTCACCACGTTCGTGGGACCACTATGGCTACACCTTC.

This clonotype was seen at least ten times. This chain connects TRBV20-1 to TRBJ1-2, with D maybe TRBD1 (5 bases). Trimming took 5 bases from V and 5 from J, leaving 15 bases between them. The CDR3 has 13 residues. From germline, CDR1 is DFQATT and CDR2 SNEGSKA (reference sequence). The CDR3 spells CSARGGTAYGYTF. The CDR3, as DNA: TGCAGTGCTCGGGGAGGGACGGCATATGGCTACACCTTC.

In the case of this clonotype: Just one base apart from a much larger clone, this may be a read error. V and J are TRBV7-9 and TRBJ1-3; no definite D call. This CDR3 is 14 amino acids long. Germline V gene lookup returns CDR1 SEHNR and CDR2 FQNEAQ (reference sequence). CDR3 sequence (DNA): TGTGCCAGCAGCCACAATGTAGCTGGAAACACCATGTATTTT. This translates into CASSHNVAGNTMYF. Combining the CDR3 with reference TRBV7-9 and TRBJ1-3 gives the whole variable domain DTGVSQNPRHKITKRGQNVTFRCDPISEHNRLYWYRQTLGQGPEFLTYFQNEAQLEKSRLLSDRFSAERPKGSFSTLEIQRTEQGDSAMYLCASSHNVAGNTMYFGEGSWLTVV.

At least ten counts were recorded for this clonotype. The rearrangement joins TRBV28 to TRBJ2-7, with D perhaps TRBD1 (5 bases). Germline loops: CDR1 MDHEN, CDR2 SYDVKM. CDR3 length equals 12 residues. Trimming took 4 bases from V and 4 from J, leaving 8 bases between them. DNA of the CDR3: TGTGCCAGCAGTTCGACAGTTTACGAGCAGTACTTC. Translating gives CASSSTVYEQYF.

This clonotype occurred many times. This chain links TRBV3-1 with TRBJ2-1; no firm D call. The CDR3 totals 14 residues. Germline assignment: CDR1 LGHDT and CDR2 YNNKEL (reference sequence). V lost 0 bases and J 2 bases, leaving 5 bases between the germline ends. This CDR3 is CASSQDLTYNEQFF. DNA for the CDR3: TGTGCCAGCAGCCAAGATCTAACCTACAATGAGCAGTTCTTC.

This clonotype appeared many times. This chain joins TRBV4-2 and TRBJ2-1; D gene ambiguous. Germline V CDR1 and CDR2: LGHNA, YNFKEQ. This CDR3 spans 14 amino acids. Trimming pared 4 bases from V and 3 bases from J, leaving 10 bases between. The CDR3 DNA is TGTGCCAGCAGCCCGGCGACTGACTACAATGAGCAGTTCTTC. Its translation: CASSPATDYNEQFF.

This clonotype came up a few times. The genes are TRBV5-6 and TRBJ2-7, with D possibly TRBD1 on 6 matching bases. Trimming pared 1 base from V and 2 bases from J, leaving 16 bases between. Looked up from germline, CDR1 is SGHDT and CDR2 is YYEEEE. The CDR3 has 16 residues. In nucleotides, the CDR3 is TGTGCCAGCAGCTTGTACCGGGACACTTACACCTACGAGCAGTACTTC. This sequence encodes CASSLYRDTYTYEQYF.

This clonotype has ten or more counts. V is TRBV3-1 and J is TRBJ1-2; D not resolved. From germline, CDR1 is LGHDT and CDR2 YNNKEL (reference sequence). CDR3 length: 12 amino acids. V lost 0 bases, J lost 7 bases, and 6 bases lay in between. CDR3 loop: CASSQEWSGYTF. CDR3 DNA sequence: TGTGCCAGCAGCCAAGAATGGTCTGGCTACACCTTC. The whole variable domain, filled in from reference TRBV3-1 and TRBJ1-2, reads DTAVSQTPKYLVTQMGNDKSIKCEQNLGHDTMYWYKQDSKKFLKIMFSYNNKELIINETVPNRFSPKSPDKAHLNLHINSLELGDSAVYFCASSQEWSGYTFGSGTRLTVV.

This clonotype has a count of ten or more. The chain joins TRBV28 to TRBJ1-5, with TRBD1 matching over 7 bases. Per germline, CDR1 MDHEN and CDR2 SYDVKM. The V gene end was trimmed by 5 bases and the J gene end by 2 bases; junction bases not matched to a gene: 6. The length of the CDR3 is 15 residues. As DNA, the CDR3 is TGTGCCAGCAGTCTACAGGGGTCGGGCAATCAGCCCCAGCATTTT. It yields the protein CASSLQGSGNQPQHF.

This clonotype has a count of ten or more. This chain links TRBV7-3 with TRBJ2-1; D gene uncertain. The germline V gene has CDR1 SGHTA and CDR2 FQGTGA. The CDR3 spans 18 residues. V was cut by 0 bases and J by 4 bases, with 19 bases left in between. The CDR3 region has the DNA TGTGCCAGCAGCTTAACGTTGCCCGACCTTTCAGATTACAATGAGCAGTTCTTC. Its translation is CASSLTLPDLSDYNEQFF. The whole variable domain, remainder taken from reference TRBV7-3 and TRBJ2-1, is GAGVSQTPSNKVTEKGKYVELRCDPISGHTALYWYRQSLGQGPEFLIYFQGTGAADDSGLPNDRFFAVRPEGSVSTLKIQRTERGDSAVYLCASSLTLPDLSDYNEQFFGPGTRLTVL.